The 16 T cell receptor beta chains given below trace back to one sample, sequenced in a study of T cell responses to AZD1222 COVID-19 vaccine. Generated by immunoSEQ multiplex PCR, the TCRdb table keeps only in-frame clones and is missing some. Of some 120,000 clones listed, 80% to 90% were seen once; the top ten hold roughly 1.6%. Sequencing used peripheral blood, obtained on day 0 of AZD1222 vaccination. All receptors come from an adult in good health.

This clone was recorded once. The CDR3 DNA sequence: TGTGCCAGCAGCTTAACCCCTAGCGGGGGGGCCGGGGAGCTGTTTTTT. Amino acid sequence: CASSLTPSGGAGELFF. This chain links TRBV7-2 with TRBJ2-2; 12 bases agree with TRBD2. CDR1 SGHTA and CDR2 FQGNSA come from the germline V gene. V lost 2 bases, J lost 6 bases, and 4 bases stayed unmatched. The CDR3 loop spans 16 amino acids.

V gene TRBV19 combines with J gene TRBJ1-1; TRBD1 aligns across 7 bases. CDR1 and CDR2 from the germline V gene are LNHDA and SQIVND (reference sequence). The CDR3 has 15 amino acids. Trimming took 2 bases from V and 2 from J; bases not matched to a gene: 5. This chain's CDR3 is CASSIRTGLNTEAFF. DNA for the CDR3: TGTGCCAGTAGTATAAGGACAGGCCTAAACACTGAAGCTTTCTTT.

The gene calls are TRBV5-6 and TRBJ2-7; a possible D gene is TRBD2 (6 bases). Trimming pared 0 bases from V and 3 bases from J, leaving 22 bases between. CDR1 and CDR2 from the germline V gene are SGHDT and YYEEEE. This CDR3 contains 18 residues. In nucleotides, the CDR3 is TGTGCCAGCAGCTTGGGCTTCGGGATGCGGGATAGAAGCTACGAGCAGTACTTC. Amino acid sequence: CASSLGFGMRDRSYEQYF.

The rearrangement links TRBV9 to TRBJ1-6; 9 bases align to TRBD1. Germline V gene lookup returns CDR1 SGDLS and CDR2 YYNGEE. With 3 bases clipped from V and 5 bases from J, the junction kept 0 bases outside the gene matches. The CDR3 has 14 residues. CDR3 DNA sequence: TGTGCCAGCAGCGGGGACAGGGATAATTCACCCCTCCACTTT. It encodes CASSGDRDNSPLHF.

The chain joins TRBV27 to TRBJ1-4, with TRBD1 matching 7 bases. Per germline, CDR1 MNHEY and CDR2 SMNVEV (reference sequence). The CDR3 extends over 14 amino acids. J lost 5 bases, V lost 5 bases, and 5 bases had no gene match. CDR3 residues: CASSQQGQNEKLFF. The DNA for the CDR3 is TGTGCCAGCAGTCAACAGGGACAGAATGAAAAACTGTTTTTT.

This chain connects TRBV5-1 to TRBJ1-2; D possibly corresponds to TRBD1 (6 bases). The germline V gene has CDR1 SGHRS and CDR2 YFSETQ. This CDR3 is 15 amino acids long. Deletions cut 3 bases from V and 0 bases from J, with 12 bases between. As DNA, the CDR3 is TGCGCCAGCAGCTCGGGCGGGACAACTAACTATGGCTACACCTTC. Its translation: CASSSGGTTNYGYTF.

The CDR3: CASSFWDTNTEAFF. The CDR3, as DNA: TGTGCCAGCAGCTTTTGGGACACGAACACTGAAGCTTTCTTT. The chain uses TRBV5-5 and TRBJ1-1, with D perhaps matching TRBD1 (6 bases). The germline V and J ends were trimmed by 2 bases and 1 base, with 9 bases remaining between them. The germline CDR1 and CDR2 sequences are SGHKS and YYEKEE (reference sequence). The CDR3 totals 14 residues. Full variable domain (missing parts from reference TRBV5-5 and TRBJ1-1): DAGVTQSPTHLIKTRGQQVTLRCSPISGHKSVSWYQQVLGQGPQFIFQYYEKEERGRGNFPDRFSARQFPNYSSELNVNALLLGDSALYLCASSFWDTNTEAFFGQGTRLTVV.

J is TRBJ1-1 and V is TRBV27; TRBD1 is a possible D gene (5 bases). V was pared by 2 bases and J by 1 base, with 8 bases between. Germline-derived CDR1 and CDR2 are MNHEY and SMNVEV (reference sequence). This CDR3 is 14 amino acids long. This CDR3 is CASSLARENTEAFF. For the CDR3, the DNA is TGTGCCAGCAGTTTAGCCAGGGAGAACACTGAAGCTTTCTTT.

The chain combines TRBV5-1 with TRBJ1-1; D uncertain. Trimming shortened V by 4 bases and J by 6 bases, and 19 bases separated the two germline ends. Germline V gene sequence: CDR1 SGHRS, CDR2 YFSETQ. The CDR3 spans 15 residues. In DNA form, the CDR3 reads TGCGCCAGCAGCCGAAATGTGGGCAGCGTAGCTGAAGCTTTCTTT. Its translation is CASSRNVGSVAEAFF.

This chain connects TRBV2 to TRBJ1-3; no definite D call. The V end lost 5 bases, the J end lost 2 bases, and 13 bases lay between the germline ends. Germline V CDR1 and CDR2: SNHLY, FYNNEI. The CDR3 loop spans 15 amino acids. CDR3 protein: CASSREGSAGNTIYF. Here the CDR3 DNA reads TGTGCCAGCAGTCGAGAAGGGAGTGCTGGAAACACCATATATTTT.

The chain couples TRBV18 to TRBJ2-5; the D is unclear. This CDR3 has 11 amino acids. Germline CDR1 and CDR2: KGHSH and LQKENI. Trimming stripped 5 bases from V and 5 bases from J, with 6 bases between. The CDR3: CASSSQETQYF. CDR3 nucleotides: TGTGCCAGCTCATCTCAGGAGACCCAGTACTTC.

In this sample, this clone turned up once. This chain connects TRBV7-9 to TRBJ1-2; D unresolved. Germline lookup yields CDR1 SEHNR and CDR2 FQNEAQ (reference sequence). Trimming took 5 bases from V and 5 from J, leaving 15 bases between them. The CDR3 runs 14 residues. CDR3 protein: CASSLNSLGYGYTF. The CDR3, as DNA: TGTGCCAGCAGCCTAAACAGCCTCGGGTATGGCTACACCTTC.

As DNA, the CDR3 is TGCAGCGTCCCCCCGCCGCGGGACAGCAATCAGCCCCAGCATTTT. Protein: CSVPPPRDSNQPQHF. The chain carries TRBV29-1 and TRBJ1-5; TRBD1 is a possible D gene (5 bases). Germline CDR1 reads SQVTM; CDR2 reads ANQGSEA. Between the trimmed V and J ends, which lost 6 bases and 1 base, there was a span of 16 bases. The CDR3 runs to 15 residues.

This chain joins TRBV27 and TRBJ1-5; possible D gene TRBD1, 5 bases. This CDR3 spans 14 amino acids. The germline CDR1 and CDR2 sequences are MNHEY and SMNVEV (reference sequence). Trimming left V 2 bases short and J 2 bases short, with 7 bases between. CDR3 amino acids: CASSLGGGNQPQHF. In DNA form, the CDR3 reads TGTGCCAGCAGTTTAGGAGGGGGCAATCAGCCCCAGCATTTT.

V usage is TRBV5-1 and J usage is TRBJ1-1, with D maybe TRBD1 (6 bases). CDR1 and CDR2 (germline): SGHRS, YFSETQ. V gave up 4 bases and J gave up 4 bases, with 14 bases separating them. This CDR3 contains 14 residues. The DNA of the CDR3 is TGCGCCAGCAGCCCGTTTGGGGGCGGCACTGAAGCTTTCTTT. It yields the protein CASSPFGGGTEAFF.

In this sample, this clone turned up a few times. The chain combines TRBV30 with TRBJ1-5; possibly TRBD1 for D (5 bases). Germline V CDR1 and CDR2: GTSNPN, SVGIG (reference sequence). CDR3 length: 13 amino acids. The V end lost 2 bases, the J end lost 6 bases, and 11 bases lay between the germline ends. CDR3 region: CAWSHGGIQPQHF. The CDR3 DNA sequence: TGTGCCTGGAGTCATGGGGGGATTCAGCCCCAGCATTTT.